Each of the 19 T cell receptor beta chains below was sequenced from the same sample in a study of graft-versus-host responses after intestinal transplantation. The data were produced by immunoSEQ multiplex PCR, yet TCRdb's version contains in-frame clones alone and is incomplete. The table has around 100,000 clones, over 85% seen once. For these receptors, no antigen is known. The sample was unstimulated CD8+ T cells sorted from spleen or lymph node cells, taken before intestinal transplant. These TCRs come from a human donor who received an intestinal transplant.

The rearrangement uses TRBV5-3 and TRBJ1-4; D remains ambiguous. TRBV5-3 is an ORF, with its function uncertain. This CDR3 has 19 residues. V was pared by 2 bases and J by 5 bases, with 25 bases between. In DNA form, the CDR3 reads TGTGCCAGAAGCTTTTGTCTCTCTACGGCGAGTCCGGGAAATGAAAAACTGTTTTTT. It is translated as CARSFCLSTASPGNEKLFF.

The chain combines TRBV5-1 with TRBJ2-5; D not resolved. CDR3 length equals 10 residues. Between the trimmed V and J ends, which lost 5 bases and 2 bases, there was a span of 1 base. Germline loops: CDR1 SGHRS, CDR2 YFSETQ. The CDR3 DNA follows: TGCGCCAGCAGTCAAGAGACCCAGTACTTC. Its translation: CASSQETQYF.

The chain couples TRBV5-4 to TRBJ1-1, with 7 positions matching TRBD1. CDR3 length equals 15 residues. Germline V lookup: CDR1 SGHNT, CDR2 YYREEE (reference sequence). After removal of 0 bases from V and 4 bases from J, the junction contained 6 bases not matched to a gene. CDR3 in DNA: TGTGCCAGCAGCTTGGACACAGGGGCGGCCACTGAAGCTTTCTTT. This codes for CASSLDTGAATEAFF.

This chain joins TRBV27 and TRBJ2-7; D unclear. Germline V CDR1 and CDR2: MNHEY, SMNVEV (reference sequence). The V gene lost 0 bases and the J gene lost 4 bases, with 7 bases spanning the gap. The CDR3 runs to 13 residues. As DNA, the CDR3 is TGTGCCAGCAGTTTATCACCCAGGTACGAGCAGTACTTC. Its translation: CASSLSPRYEQYF.

The chain links TRBV6-5 to TRBJ2-7; D possibly corresponds to TRBD2 (6 bases). The length of the CDR3 is 12 residues. V lost 7 bases to trimming and J lost 6 bases, with 13 bases between them. Germline lookup yields CDR1 MNHEY and CDR2 SVGAGI. CDR3 in amino acids: CASTPLGGEQYF. CDR3 DNA: TGTGCCAGCACCCCATTGGGGGGCGAGCAGTACTTC.

This chain links TRBV27 with TRBJ2-1; perhaps TRBD1 as D (6 bases). The CDR3 covers 13 residues. Germline CDR1 reads MNHEY; CDR2 reads SMNVEV (reference sequence). Trimming removed 0 bases from V and 10 bases from J, with 10 bases in between. The chain's CDR3 is CASSLSSRGEQFF. In DNA form, the CDR3 reads TGTGCCAGCAGTTTATCGAGTAGGGGGGAGCAGTTCTTC.

The chain links TRBV4-1 to TRBJ2-2; weak D call: TRBD2 (5 bases). V lost 4 bases, J lost 3 bases, and 9 bases lay in between. The CDR3 covers 14 residues. CDR1 is MGHRA, CDR2 YSYEKL, per germline. As DNA, the CDR3 is TGCGCCAGCAGCCTACCGAGGGACACCGGGGAGCTGTTTTTT. Its protein is CASSLPRDTGELFF.

The chain is built from TRBV2 and TRBJ2-1; D not certain. The CDR3 spans 13 residues. Germline V gene lookup returns CDR1 SNHLY and CDR2 FYNNEI. The V end was cut by 2 bases, the J end by 5 bases, with 7 bases between. CDR3 nucleotide sequence: TGTGCCAGCAGTGAAAATCCAAACAATGAGCAGTTCTTC. This sequence encodes CASSENPNNEQFF.

A word on this clone: The junction differs from germline at one of its ends, possibly a read error. The same CDR3 arises from other DNA sequences in this sample as well. The chain carries TRBV30 and TRBJ1-2; D call uncertain. Germline CDR1 is GTSNPN and CDR2 is SVGIG (reference sequence). This CDR3 region has 11 residues. The CDR3 reads CAWISFYGYTF. CDR3 DNA sequence: TGTGCCTGGATCTCTTTCTATGGCTACACCTTT.

The rearrangement uses TRBV5-1 and TRBJ2-5, with 11 bases lining up with TRBD2. CDR3 length: 17 residues. V lost 4 bases to trimming and J lost 2 bases; unmatched junction nucleotides: 10. CDR1 and CDR2 (germline): SGHRS, YFSETQ. In DNA form, the CDR3 reads TGCGCCAGCAGCCGGGCTAGCGGGGGGCAAGAGCAAGAGACCCAGTACTTC. It translates to CASSRASGGQEQETQYF. Looking up the rest from reference TRBV5-1 and TRBJ2-5 gives the full variable domain: KAGVTQTPRYLIKTRGQQVTLSCSPISGHRSVSWYQQTPGQGLQFLFEYFSETQRNKGNFPGRFSGRQFSNSRSEMNVSTLELGDSALYLCASSRASGGQEQETQYFGPGTRLLVL.

The rearrangement links TRBV2 to TRBJ2-3; D may be TRBD2 (6 bases). The V gene's germline CDR1 is SNHLY and CDR2 FYNNEI. CDR3 size: 15 residues. Trimming pared 7 bases from V and 3 bases from J, leaving 17 bases between. The CDR3 DNA reads as TGTGCCAGCACTTTGTGGGGGGACGGGACAGATACGCAGTATTTT. The encoded protein is CASTLWGDGTDTQYF.

The V gene is TRBV5-1, the J gene TRBJ2-5; 8 nucleotides agree with TRBD2. CDR1 is SGHRS and CDR2 is YFSETQ in the germline V gene. V was pared by 7 bases and J by 2 bases, with 13 bases of the junction left unmatched. This CDR3 has 16 amino acids. The CDR3, as DNA: TGCGCCAGCCACTTCTTAGAGCGGGGGAGACAAGAGACCCAGTACTTC. Translating it yields CASHFLERGRQETQYF.

The chain joins TRBV4-1 to TRBJ1-5, with 7 bases that match TRBD1. The ends lost 4 bases at V and 2 bases at J; junction bases unmatched: 5. The CDR3 runs 15 residues. CDR1 and CDR2 (germline): MGHRA, YSYEKL. The CDR3 nucleotides read TGCGCCAGCAGCCGGGGGACAGCCCGCAATCAGCCCCAGCATTTT. Its protein product is CASSRGTARNQPQHF.

V gene TRBV5-6 combines with J gene TRBJ1-1, with D possibly being TRBD1 (5 bases). The germline V and J ends were trimmed by 4 bases and 4 bases, with 17 bases remaining between them. There are 15 residues in the CDR3. Germline-derived CDR1 and CDR2 are SGHDT and YYEEEE. For the CDR3, the DNA is TGTGCCAGCAGCCAAGTGGACACCATGGGCACTGAAGCTTTCTTT. It specifies CASSQVDTMGTEAFF.

The genes are TRBV4-1 and TRBJ2-1; D is perhaps TRBD1 (6 bases). There are 16 residues in the CDR3. Per germline, CDR1 MGHRA and CDR2 YSYEKL. V was clipped by 4 bases and J by 7 bases, with 20 bases between them. CDR3 in amino acids: CASSRSREGVRNEQFF. The CDR3 bases are TGCGCCAGCAGCCGATCCCGCGAGGGGGTTCGGAATGAGCAGTTCTTC.

The chain links TRBV6-5 to TRBJ2-7, with 11 bases fitting TRBD2. Germline trimming cut 3 bases from V and 3 bases from J; bases unmatched to any gene: 4. CDR3 length equals 15 residues. CDR1 is MNHEY, CDR2 SVGAGI, per germline. CDR3 DNA: TGTGCCAGCAGTTATGCCGGGACTAGCGGCTACGAGCAGTACTTC. Amino acids: CASSYAGTSGYEQYF.

This rearrangement joins TRBV29-1 to TRBJ2-2; D not resolved. V shed 7 bases and J shed 0 bases, with 6 bases lying between them. The germline V gene encodes CDR1 SQVTM and CDR2 ANQGSEA. The CDR3 runs 12 residues. This CDR3 is CSESTNTGELFF. CDR3 DNA: TGCAGCGAATCAACGAACACCGGGGAGCTGTTTTTT.

This clone was seen once. CDR3 region: CASSLDEETQYF. DNA for the CDR3: TGCGCCAGCAGCTTGGATGAAGAGACCCAGTACTTC. The gene calls are TRBV5-1 and TRBJ2-5; D is uncertain. The length of the CDR3 is 12 residues. Germline V gene data show CDR1 as SGHRS and CDR2 as YFSETQ. V was pared by 0 bases and J by 3 bases, with 3 bases between.

The J gene is TRBJ2-4, the V gene TRBV4-2; the D gene is possibly TRBD2 (6 bases). Germline V lookup: CDR1 LGHNA, CDR2 YNFKEQ. CDR3 length: 20 residues. The ends were cut back, 0 bases at V and 0 bases at J, with 21 bases in the middle. The CDR3 region has the DNA TGTGCCAGCAGCCAAGATTTGTGGCCGGGACTGCTACTAGCCAAAAACATTCAGTACTTC. Translated, it gives CASSQDLWPGLLLAKNIQYF.